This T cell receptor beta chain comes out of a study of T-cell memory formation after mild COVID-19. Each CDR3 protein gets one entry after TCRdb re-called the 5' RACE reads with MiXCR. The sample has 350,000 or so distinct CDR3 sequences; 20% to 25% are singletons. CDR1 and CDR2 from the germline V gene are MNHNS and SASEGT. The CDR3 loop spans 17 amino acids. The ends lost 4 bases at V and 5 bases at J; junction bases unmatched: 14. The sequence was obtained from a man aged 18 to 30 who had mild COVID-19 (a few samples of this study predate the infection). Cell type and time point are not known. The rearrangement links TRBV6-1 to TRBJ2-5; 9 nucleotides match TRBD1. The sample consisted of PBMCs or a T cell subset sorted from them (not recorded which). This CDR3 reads CASSGWVSDRGGETQYF. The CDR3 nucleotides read TGTGCCAGCAGTGGTTGGGTATCGGACAGGGGCGGGGAGACCCAGTACTTC.